The rows below give T cell receptor beta chains drawn from one sample of a study of blood T cell repertoires in COVID-19. TCRdb keeps only in-frame clones here, not all; method: immunoSEQ multiplex PCR. The sample lists roughly 500,000 clones; roughly 88% were seen once. The sequencing input was PBMCs or T cells enriched from blood (not recorded which). These receptors were obtained from a woman aged 40 to 49 who had recovered from COVID-19. The CDR3 runs from the conserved cysteine through the conserved F or W. The D gene is left open where the match is weak. A clone size is listed for some rows: how often the clone was seen (once, few, many), or a class if it is expanded.

.	TRBV3-1/TRBV3-2	13	TRBJ1-2	.	TGTGCCAGCAGCCAAGATGGCCTCCTTGGCTACACCTTC	CASSQDGLLGYTF
.	TRBV18	14	TRBJ1-2	.	TGTGCCAGCTCACCACCCGTACAGGGTAGAGGCTACACCTTC	CASSPPVQGRGYTF
.	TRBV11-3	15	TRBJ1-2	.	TGTGCCAGCAGCTTAAATGGCAGGGGCGACTATGGCTACACCTTC	CASSLNGRGDYGYTF
.	TRBV18	15	TRBJ2-1	TRBD2	TGTGCCAGCTCACTGCGGACTAGCGGGACGAATGAGCAGTTCTTC	CASSLRTSGTNEQFF
.	TRBV7-2	15	TRBJ2-1	TRBD2	TGTGCCAGCAGCTACACTAGCGGGAGGGTAAATGAGCAGTTCTTC	CASSYTSGRVNEQFF
.	TRBV4-3	19	TRBJ1-6	TRBD1	TGCGCCAGCAGCCAAGTTGTAAGCGCAGGGGGGATATATAATTCACCCCTCCACTTT	CASSQVVSAGGIYNSPLHF
.	TRBV11-3	14	TRBJ2-7	TRBD1	TGTGCCAGCAGTCGGGACAGTAATAACTACGAGCAGTACTTC	CASSRDSNNYEQYF
.	TRBV5-1	15	TRBJ2-1	TRBD2	TGCGCCAGCAGCCAGGGACTAGCGGGAGAGGGTGAGCAGTTCTTC	CASSQGLAGEGEQFF
.	TRBV11-3	18	TRBJ1-4	TRBD1	TGTGCCAGCAGTGGTCGATGTTGGGACAGGGGTCCTAATGAAAAACTGTTTTTT	CASSGRCWDRGPNEKLFF
once	TRBV18	14	TRBJ1-2	.	TGTGCCAGCTCACCACCGGGGGGTTCCTATGGCTACACCTTC	CASSPPGGSYGYTF
.	TRBV7-2	19	TRBJ2-1	TRBD2	TGTGCCAGCAGCTTCCCTGGACTAGCGGGAGGGAGGAGGTACAATGAGCAGTTCTTC	CASSFPGLAGGRRYNEQFF
.	TRBV9	15	TRBJ1-4	.	TGTGCCAGCAGCGTCGGGGACCAGGGAGGCGAAAAACTGTTTTTT	CASSVGDQGGEKLFF
.	TRBV7-8	18	TRBJ2-1	.	TGTGCCAGCAGCCCCCACGTCGTTGGCGGGAAACTCGACAATGAGCAGTTCTTC	CASSPHVVGGKLDNEQFF
.	TRBV3-1/TRBV3-2	15	TRBJ1-2	.	TGTGCCAGCAGCCAAGATGAGCCGGACAGCTATGGCTACACCTTC	CASSQDEPDSYGYTF
once	TRBV7-2	15	TRBJ1-1	.	TGTGCCAGCAGCTTAACGAGCTCACTGAACACTGAAGCTTTCTTT	CASSLTSSLNTEAFF
.	TRBV18	18	TRBJ1-3	TRBD1	TGTGCCAGCTCACCCTGGTCGGGACAGGGCGTACGTGGAAACACCATATATTTT	CASSPWSGQGVRGNTIYF
.	TRBV7-2	15	TRBJ2-7	TRBD2	TGTGCCAGCAGCTCGGGACTAGCGGGAGTCTACGAGCAGTACTTC	CASSSGLAGVYEQYF
.	TRBV7-6	15	TRBJ2-7	TRBD1	TGTGCCAGCAGCCTGAGGACAGGTAGCTCCTACGAGCAGTACTTC	CASSLRTGSSYEQYF
once	TRBV10-1	15	TRBJ2-1	.	TGCGCCAGCAGTGAGTGGCGGGAACCCAACAATGAGCAGTTCTTC	CASSEWREPNNEQFF
once	TRBV5-1	15	TRBJ2-7	.	TGCGCCAGCAGCTTGGAGGTCGGGATAGTCCACGAGCAGTACTTC	CASSLEVGIVHEQYF
.	TRBV12-3/TRBV12-4	11	TRBJ1-1	.	TGTGCCAGCAGTTTAGGGGGGGTAGCTTTCTTT	CASSLGGVAFF
.	TRBV19	13	TRBJ1-4	.	TGTGCCAGTAGTATTCCCTCAGGTGAAAAACTGTTTTTT	CASSIPSGEKLFF
.	TRBV5-4	14	TRBJ2-3	.	TGTGCCAGCAGCTTAGTCGGGCGGGCAGATACGCAGTATTTT	CASSLVGRADTQYF
.	TRBV7-8	15	TRBJ1-2	TRBD1	TGTGCCAGCAGCTTGGGGGACAGGGGGAGATATGGCTACACCTTC	CASSLGDRGRYGYTF
once	TRBV2	14	TRBJ2-2	TRBD2	TGTGCCAGCGGGTCTAGCGGGATAACCGGGGAGCTGTTTTTT	CASGSSGITGELFF
.	TRBV5-4	16	TRBJ2-3	TRBD2	TGTGCCAGCAGCCCCCGGGAGGGCCCGGCCACAGATACGCAGTATTTT	CASSPREGPATDTQYF
.	TRBV7-8	13	TRBJ2-7	.	TGTGCCGGGGGGGCAGGGGCAGGCTACGAGCAGTACTTC	CAGGAGAGYEQYF
.	TRBV18	15	TRBJ1-4	TRBD1	TGTGCCAGCTCACGCCCGGGACAGATTAATGAAAAACTGTTTTTT	CASSRPGQINEKLFF
.	TRBV7-7	14	TRBJ2-2	TRBD1	TGTGCCAGCAGTCGACAGGGTATGGCCGGGGAGCTGTTTTTT	CASSRQGMAGELFF
.	TRBV15	14	TRBJ1-3	TRBD1	TGTGCCACCAGCAGAGCGACAGGGGGAAACACCATATATTTT	CATSRATGGNTIYF
.	TRBV6-6	15	TRBJ2-1	TRBD2	TGTGCCAGCCATTCTCCGGGACTAGCGCGCAATGAGCAGTTCTTC	CASHSPGLARNEQFF
.	TRBV29-1	12	TRBJ2-7	TRBD1	TGCAGCGTAGGACAGGGACCGCGGGAGCAGTACTTC	CSVGQGPREQYF
few	TRBV19	13	TRBJ1-2	TRBD1	TGTGCCAGTAGTAGGGACAGGGCCTATGGCTACACCTTC	CASSRDRAYGYTF
.	TRBV28	15	TRBJ2-7	.	TGTGCGGGTTTCAGAATTCTAGCTAGCTCCTACGAGCAGTACTTC	CAGFRILASSYEQYF
.	TRBV6-5	14	TRBJ2-1	TRBD1	TGTGCCAGCAGGGCCGGGACAGGGGGCAATGAGCAGTTCTTC	CASRAGTGGNEQFF
.	TRBV7-2	14	TRBJ2-1	.	TGTGCCAGCAGCTTAGACCGGGATAGGCATGAGCAGTTCTTC	CASSLDRDRHEQFF
.	TRBV5-4	14	TRBJ2-2	.	TGTGCCAGCAGCGCGGGATCAATCACCGGGGAGCTGTTTTTT	CASSAGSITGELFF
.	TRBV5-5	17	TRBJ2-5	TRBD2	TGTGCCAGCAGCTCGGCGATAGCGGGAGGGGGTGGTGAGACCCAGTACTTC	CASSSAIAGGGGETQYF
once	TRBV10-1	13	TRBJ2-3	.	TGCGCCAGCAGTGAGCTCGGCGGGGATACGCAGTATTTT	CASSELGGDTQYF
.	TRBV5-4	14	TRBJ1-2	.	TGTGCCAGCAGCTTACCTATTGTCAACTATGGCTACACCTTC	CASSLPIVNYGYTF
.	TRBV5-6	14	TRBJ2-2	TRBD2	TGTGCCACCAGACTAGCGGGATTCACCGGGGAGCTGTTTTTT	CATRLAGFTGELFF
.	TRBV6-4	16	TRBJ2-3	.	TGTGCCAGCAGTCGGTTATTAGCGAGCGGTCGGGATACGCAGTATTTT	CASSRLLASGRDTQYF
.	TRBV2	14	TRBJ2-1	TRBD2	TGTGCCAGCGCCACCGGACTAGCCTACAATGAGCAGTTCTTC	CASATGLAYNEQFF
.	TRBV7-2	15	TRBJ2-1	TRBD2	TGTGCCAGCAGCTCGTCTAGCGGACCCTACAATGAGCAGTTCTTC	CASSSSSGPYNEQFF
.	TRBV2	15	TRBJ1-6	.	TGTGCCAGCAGTGAGGAGGGTTCCTATAATTCACCCCTCCACTTT	CASSEEGSYNSPLHF
.	TRBV27	16	TRBJ1-1	.	TGTGCCAGCAGTCCCCCAGGGGTTTTCATGAACACTGAAGCTTTCTTT	CASSPPGVFMNTEAFF
.	TRBV2	15	TRBJ1-4	TRBD1	TGTGCCAGCAGACGGGACAGGGGAACTAATGAAAAACTGTTTTTT	CASRRDRGTNEKLFF
.	TRBV7-2	14	TRBJ1-2	.	TGTGCCAGCAGCTTAGAGAACGGAGGGTATGGCTACACCTTC	CASSLENGGYGYTF
few	TRBV19	14	TRBJ1-2	.	TGTGCCAGTATTCAACAAGACAGCAACTATGGCTACACCTTC	CASIQQDSNYGYTF
once	TRBV5-6	16	TRBJ2-1	TRBD2	TGTGCCAGCAGCCGGGAGCGGGGCCTCGGTGACAATGAGCAGTTCTTC	CASSRERGLGDNEQFF
.	TRBV5-4	12	TRBJ2-1	.	TGTGCCAGCAGGGTAGAGGGTAATGAGCAGTTCTTC	CASRVEGNEQFF
.	TRBV3-1/TRBV3-2	16	TRBJ2-5	TRBD1	TGTGCCAGCAGCCAAGATCTCACAGGGGTGTTGGAGACCCAGTACTTC	CASSQDLTGVLETQYF
.	TRBV2	15	TRBJ2-5	.	TGTGCCAGCAGTGATCAAGGACTGGTTATGGAGACCCAGTACTTC	CASSDQGLVMETQYF
.	TRBV5-1	16	TRBJ1-1	.	TGCGCCAGCAGCGCCAGGGGTCTACGTTCGAACACTGAAGCTTTCTTT	CASSARGLRSNTEAFF
once	TRBV11-2	13	TRBJ1-4	.	TGTGCCAGCAGCGCCGGACTTGATGAAAAACTGTTTTTT	CASSAGLDEKLFF
.	TRBV25-1	14	TRBJ2-2	.	TGTGCCAGCAGCGAGGACTATTCCACCGGGGAGCTGTTTTTT	CASSEDYSTGELFF
.	TRBV6-5	15	TRBJ1-4	.	TGTGCCAGCAGGACCACCCAGGGGATAGGTGAAAAACTGTTTTTT	CASRTTQGIGEKLFF
.	TRBV7-2	13	TRBJ2-7	TRBD1	TGTGCCAGCAGCTTAAGACAGGGTCGCGAGCAGTACTTC	CASSLRQGREQYF
.	TRBV7-9	17	TRBJ1-2	.	TGTGCCAGCAGCATACTTGTCCGGGACACCCAAAGCGGTGGCTACACCTTC	CASSILVRDTQSGGYTF
.	TRBV7-2	13	TRBJ1-5	TRBD1	TGTGCCAGCAGCCTAGACAGGGCTGAGCCCCAGCATTTT	CASSLDRAEPQHF